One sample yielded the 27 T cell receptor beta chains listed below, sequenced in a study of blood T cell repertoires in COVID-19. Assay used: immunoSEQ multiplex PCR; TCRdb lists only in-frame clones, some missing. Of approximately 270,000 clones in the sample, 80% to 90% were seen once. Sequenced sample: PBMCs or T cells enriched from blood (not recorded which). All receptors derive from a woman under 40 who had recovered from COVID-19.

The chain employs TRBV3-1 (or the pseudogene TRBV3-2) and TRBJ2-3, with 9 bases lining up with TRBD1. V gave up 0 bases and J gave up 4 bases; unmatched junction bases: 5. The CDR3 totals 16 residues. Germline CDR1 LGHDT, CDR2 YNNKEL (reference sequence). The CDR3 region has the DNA TGTGCCAGCAGCCAAGAGGGGACAGGGCGCGCAGATACGCAGTATTTT. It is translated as CASSQEGTGRADTQYF.

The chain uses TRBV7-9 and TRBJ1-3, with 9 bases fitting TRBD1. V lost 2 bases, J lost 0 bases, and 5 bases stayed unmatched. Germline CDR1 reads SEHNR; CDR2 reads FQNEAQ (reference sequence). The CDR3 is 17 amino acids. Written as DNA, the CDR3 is TGTGCCAGCAGCTTAAAAGGGACAGGGCTCTCTGGAAACACCATATATTTT. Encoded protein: CASSLKGTGLSGNTIYF.

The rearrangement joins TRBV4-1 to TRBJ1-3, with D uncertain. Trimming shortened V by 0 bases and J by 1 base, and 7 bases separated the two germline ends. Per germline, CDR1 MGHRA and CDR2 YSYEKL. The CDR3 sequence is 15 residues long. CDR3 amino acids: CASSQDITSGNTIYF. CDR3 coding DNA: TGCGCCAGCAGCCAAGATATCACTTCTGGAAACACCATATATTTT.

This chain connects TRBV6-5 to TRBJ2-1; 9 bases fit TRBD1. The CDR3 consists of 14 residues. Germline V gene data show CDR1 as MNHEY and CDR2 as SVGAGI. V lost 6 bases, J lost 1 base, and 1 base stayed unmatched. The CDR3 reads CASRDRGSYNEQFF. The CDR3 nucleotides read TGTGCCAGCAGAGACAGGGGGTCCTACAATGAGCAGTTCTTC.

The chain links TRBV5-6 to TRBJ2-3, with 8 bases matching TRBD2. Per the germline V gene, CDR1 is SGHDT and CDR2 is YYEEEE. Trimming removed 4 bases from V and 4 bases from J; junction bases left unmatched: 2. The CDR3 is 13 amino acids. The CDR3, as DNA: TGTGCCAGCAGCCAAGCGGGGGCAGATACGCAGTATTTT. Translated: CASSQAGADTQYF.

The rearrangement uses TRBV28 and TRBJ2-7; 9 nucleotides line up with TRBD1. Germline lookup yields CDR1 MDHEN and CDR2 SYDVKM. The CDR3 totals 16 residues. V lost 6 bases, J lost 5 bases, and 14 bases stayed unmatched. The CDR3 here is CASRPSPGQGDHEQYF. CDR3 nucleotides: TGTGCCAGCAGACCGTCACCGGGACAGGGAGACCACGAGCAGTACTTC.

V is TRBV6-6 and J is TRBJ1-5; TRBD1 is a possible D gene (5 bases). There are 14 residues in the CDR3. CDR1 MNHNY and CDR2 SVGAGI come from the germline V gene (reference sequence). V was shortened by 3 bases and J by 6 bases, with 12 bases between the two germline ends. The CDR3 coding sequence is TGTGCCAGCAGTTATGCCAGGGCCCCTCAGCCCCAGCATTTT. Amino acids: CASSYARAPQPQHF.

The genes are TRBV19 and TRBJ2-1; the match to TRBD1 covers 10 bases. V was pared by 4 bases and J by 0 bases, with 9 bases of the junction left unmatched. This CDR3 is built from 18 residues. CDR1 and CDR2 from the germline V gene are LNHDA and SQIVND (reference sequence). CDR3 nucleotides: TGTGCCAGTAGTAAACCGGGACAGGGGTCGAGCTCCTACAATGAGCAGTTCTTC. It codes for CASSKPGQGSSSYNEQFF.

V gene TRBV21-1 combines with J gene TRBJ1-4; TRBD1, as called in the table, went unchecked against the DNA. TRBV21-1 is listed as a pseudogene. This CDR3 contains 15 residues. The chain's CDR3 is CASSAWIWANEKLFF. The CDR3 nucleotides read TGTGCCAGCAGCGCCTGGATCTGGGCAAATGAAAAACTGTTTTTT.

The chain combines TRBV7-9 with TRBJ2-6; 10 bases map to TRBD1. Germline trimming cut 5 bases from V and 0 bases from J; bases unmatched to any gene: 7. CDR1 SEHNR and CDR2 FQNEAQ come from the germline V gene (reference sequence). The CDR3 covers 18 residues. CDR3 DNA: TGTGCCAGCAGCACCCGACAGGGGGCGTCCTCTGGGGCCAACGTCCTGACTTTC. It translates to CASSTRQGASSGANVLTF.

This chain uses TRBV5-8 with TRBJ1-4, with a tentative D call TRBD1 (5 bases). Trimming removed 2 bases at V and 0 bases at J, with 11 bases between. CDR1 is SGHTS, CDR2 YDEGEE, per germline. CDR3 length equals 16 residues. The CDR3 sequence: CASSLGQTSTNEKLFF. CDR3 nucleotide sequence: TGTGCCAGCAGCTTAGGACAAACCTCAACTAATGAAAAACTGTTTTTT.

Here the CDR3 DNA reads TGTGCCATCAGCCCGACAGGGAGGCAAAACATTCAGTACTTC. Amino acids: CAISPTGRQNIQYF. This rearrangement joins TRBV10-3 to TRBJ2-4, with D tentatively TRBD1 (7 bases). Germline CDR1 is ENHRY and CDR2 is SYGVKD. The germline V and J ends were trimmed by 6 bases and 5 bases, with 14 bases remaining between them. CDR3 length equals 14 residues.

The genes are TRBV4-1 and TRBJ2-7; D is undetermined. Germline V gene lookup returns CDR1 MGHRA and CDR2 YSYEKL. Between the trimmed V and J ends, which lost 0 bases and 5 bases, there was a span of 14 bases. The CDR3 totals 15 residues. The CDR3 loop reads CASSQDLSYRDEQYF. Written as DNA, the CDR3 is TGCGCCAGCAGCCAAGACCTCTCGTATCGTGACGAGCAGTACTTC.

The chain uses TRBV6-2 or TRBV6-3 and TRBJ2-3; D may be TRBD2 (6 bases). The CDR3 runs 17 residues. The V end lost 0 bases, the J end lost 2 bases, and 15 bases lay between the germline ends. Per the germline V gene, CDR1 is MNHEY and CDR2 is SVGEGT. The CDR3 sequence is CASSYSISSDLTDTQYF. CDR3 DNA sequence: TGTGCCAGCAGTTACTCGATATCTAGCGACCTCACAGATACGCAGTATTTT.

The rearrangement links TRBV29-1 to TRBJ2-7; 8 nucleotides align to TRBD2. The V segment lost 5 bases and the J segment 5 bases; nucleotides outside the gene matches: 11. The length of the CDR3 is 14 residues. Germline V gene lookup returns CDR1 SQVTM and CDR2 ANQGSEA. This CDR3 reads CSVWTGGGRDEQYF. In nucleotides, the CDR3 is TGCAGCGTTTGGACCGGGGGGGGCCGAGACGAGCAGTACTTC.

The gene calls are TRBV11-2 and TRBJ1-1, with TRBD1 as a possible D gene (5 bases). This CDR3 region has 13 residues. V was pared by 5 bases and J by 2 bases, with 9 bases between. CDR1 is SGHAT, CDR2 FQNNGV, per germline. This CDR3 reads CASSPQGNTEAFF. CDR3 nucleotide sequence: TGTGCCAGCAGCCCTCAGGGAAACACTGAAGCTTTCTTT. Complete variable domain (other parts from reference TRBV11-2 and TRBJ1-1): EAGVAQSPRYKIIEKRQSVAFWCNPISGHATLYWYQQILGQGPKLLIQFQNNGVVDDSQLPKDRFSAERLKGVDSTLKIQPAKLEDSAVYLCASSPQGNTEAFFGQGTRLTVV.

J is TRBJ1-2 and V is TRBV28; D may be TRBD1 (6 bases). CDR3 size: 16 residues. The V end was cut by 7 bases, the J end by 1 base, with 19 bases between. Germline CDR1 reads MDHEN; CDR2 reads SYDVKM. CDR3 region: CASTITPGQFNYGYTF. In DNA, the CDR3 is TGTGCCAGCACCATTACGCCGGGACAATTTAACTATGGCTACACCTTC.

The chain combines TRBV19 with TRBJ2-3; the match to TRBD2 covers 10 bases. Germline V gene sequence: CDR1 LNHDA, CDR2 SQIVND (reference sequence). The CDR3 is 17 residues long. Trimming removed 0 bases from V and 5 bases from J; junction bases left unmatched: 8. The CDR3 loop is CASSIESSLAGVDTQYF. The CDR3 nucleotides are TGTGCCAGTAGTATAGAGTCGTCGCTAGCGGGAGTAGATACGCAGTATTTT.

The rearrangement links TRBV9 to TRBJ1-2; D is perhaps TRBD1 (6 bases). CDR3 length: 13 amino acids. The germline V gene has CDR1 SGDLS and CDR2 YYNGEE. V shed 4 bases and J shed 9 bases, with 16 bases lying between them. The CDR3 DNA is TGTGCCAGCAGCAAACAGGGAAATGGACGCTACACCTTC. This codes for CASSKQGNGRYTF.

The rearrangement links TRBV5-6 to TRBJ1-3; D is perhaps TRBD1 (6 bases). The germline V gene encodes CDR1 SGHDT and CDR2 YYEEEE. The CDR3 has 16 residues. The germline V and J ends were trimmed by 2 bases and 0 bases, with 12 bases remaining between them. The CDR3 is CASSLPGQFSGNTIYF. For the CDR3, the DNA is TGTGCCAGCAGCTTACCGGGACAATTCTCTGGAAACACCATATATTTT.

CDR3 sequence (DNA): TGTGCCAGCAGGGAAGGGACAGGGGGGGATCAGCCCCAGCATTTT. It specifies CASREGTGGDQPQHF. The rearrangement uses TRBV27 and TRBJ1-5, with 11 positions matching TRBD1. CDR1 and CDR2 from the germline V gene are MNHEY and SMNVEV (reference sequence). The CDR3 runs 15 residues. Trimming removed 6 bases from V and 5 bases from J; junction bases left unmatched: 6.

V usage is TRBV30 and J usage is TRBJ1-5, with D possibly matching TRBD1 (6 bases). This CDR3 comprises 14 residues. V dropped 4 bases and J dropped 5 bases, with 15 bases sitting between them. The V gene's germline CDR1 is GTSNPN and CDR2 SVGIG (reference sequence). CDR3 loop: CAWTATGRHQPQHF. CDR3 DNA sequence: TGTGCCTGGACCGCGACAGGTCGTCATCAGCCCCAGCATTTT.

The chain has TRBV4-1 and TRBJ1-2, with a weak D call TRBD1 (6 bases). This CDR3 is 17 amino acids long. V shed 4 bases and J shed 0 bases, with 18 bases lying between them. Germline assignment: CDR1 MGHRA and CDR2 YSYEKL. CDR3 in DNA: TGCGCCAGCAGCCTCGGACAGTCAACGGCAACTAACTATGGCTACACCTTC. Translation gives CASSLGQSTATNYGYTF.

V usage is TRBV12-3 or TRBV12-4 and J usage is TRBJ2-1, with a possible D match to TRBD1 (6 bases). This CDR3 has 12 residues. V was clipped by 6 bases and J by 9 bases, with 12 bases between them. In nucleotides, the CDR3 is TGTGCCAGCAGAAACAGGGTTCGTGAGCAGTTCTTC. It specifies CASRNRVREQFF.

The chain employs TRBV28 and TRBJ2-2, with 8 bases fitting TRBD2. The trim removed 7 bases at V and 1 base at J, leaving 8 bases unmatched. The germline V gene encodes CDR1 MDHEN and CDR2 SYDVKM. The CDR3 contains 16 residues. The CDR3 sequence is CASIPTGGRNTGELFF. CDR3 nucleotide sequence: TGTGCCAGCATTCCGACGGGGGGGCGGAACACCGGGGAGCTGTTTTTT.

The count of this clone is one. CDR3 bases: TGTGCCAGCAGCTTGTCGGGACAACTACTCACAGATACGCAGTATTTT. It specifies CASSLSGQLLTDTQYF. J is TRBJ2-3 and V is TRBV7-3; possible D gene TRBD1, 6 bases. The ends were cut back, 3 bases at V and 2 bases at J, with 15 bases in the middle. CDR1 and CDR2 from the germline V gene are SGHTA and FQGTGA. The CDR3 consists of 16 residues. Looking up the rest from reference TRBV7-3 and TRBJ2-3 gives the full variable domain: GAGVSQTPSNKVTEKGKYVELRCDPISGHTALYWYRQSLGQGPEFLIYFQGTGAADDSGLPNDRFFAVRPEGSVSTLKIQRTERGDSAVYLCASSLSGQLLTDTQYFGPGTRLTVL.

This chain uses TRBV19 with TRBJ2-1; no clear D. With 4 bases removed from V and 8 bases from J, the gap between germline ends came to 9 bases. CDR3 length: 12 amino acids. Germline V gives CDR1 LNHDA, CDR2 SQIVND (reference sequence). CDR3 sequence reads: CASSTSTHEQFF. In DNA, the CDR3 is TGTGCCAGTAGTACCTCTACTCATGAGCAGTTCTTC.